This is a list of T cell receptor beta chains from one sample in a study of blood T cell repertoires in COVID-19. Sequencing was performed with immunoSEQ multiplex PCR; in TCRdb, only in-frame clones are kept and a portion is missing. In the table there are about 110,000 clones, 87% of which are singletons. Sequenced input: peripheral blood. These receptors were collected from a human donor in a cohort sampled during active COVID-19. CDR3s leave out the opening cysteine and the closing phenylalanine or tryptophan. Each record gives: V gene, CDR3 length, CDR3 protein.

TRBV28	12	ASSFLSGGGEQY
TRBV3-1/TRBV3-2	13	ASSQETVRGDTIY
TRBV6-5	12	ASLVRDSYNEQF
TRBV7-6	13	ASSPGTGGTYEQY
TRBV11-2	15	ASSRTGRGARNYGYT
TRBV27	13	ASSFRDRGIAEQF
TRBV5-6	14	ASSLGGTGNRHGYT
TRBV9	20	ASSVGLAGGPRRPQVYNEQF
TRBV5-4	11	ASSLTPINEQF
TRBV7-8	12	ASQRGGMTGELF
TRBV28	14	ASTYITDRANTEAF
TRBV4-3	12	ASSQDMRTGELF
TRBV24-1	14	ATSDPAGGGSDTQY
TRBV19	13	ASSARDRGNYGYT
TRBV29-1	13	SVLYGTGVPTEAF
TRBV2	11	ASSEAGTEKLF
TRBV7-3	11	ASGLAGDHEQF
TRBV29-1	9	SVAPSFEQF
TRBV11-2	11	ASSLLADYEQY
TRBV6-5	12	ASKAGATNEKLF
TRBV20-1	12	SASMSGGLYEQY
TRBV19	12	ASSLTGWGTEAF
TRBV19	12	ASSPGTQSYEQY
TRBV28	12	ASTPLERGYEQY
TRBV7-9	12	ASSFFGGYNEQF
TRBV28	9	ASQSVSPLH
TRBV5-1	12	ASRFISGGGWEF
TRBV12-3/TRBV12-4	10	ATGQGTSGYT
TRBV7-9	14	ASSPPGTRSTDTQY
TRBV5-1	15	ASSFPAGGIGTGELF
TRBV6-5	12	ASRGTGSNTEAF
TRBV5-4	13	ASSSPRGGGETQY
TRBV4-3	12	ASSQDQRSYEQY
TRBV6-5	13	ASKGQSSGANVLT
TRBV20-1	15	SASVWTGGGLNTEAF
TRBV28	10	ASSLKGRQAF
TRBV5-6	12	ASSAAGGPSEQY
TRBV4-1	14	ASSQEGGLAGEKLF
TRBV7-9	10	ASLWANTEAF
TRBV5-1	13	ASSPLAGKWETQY
TRBV19	16	ASTPGLAGGMATGELF
TRBV19	12	ASPRRDSSYEQY
TRBV25-1	11	ASSLGGSYEQY
TRBV11-2	16	ASSLASGRPWHYNEQF
TRBV28	12	ASRAYGANSPLH
TRBV28	14	ASSFEIGTGNSPLH
TRBV18	12	ASSPRDSMEKLF
TRBV25-1	13	ASSEWSGENYGYT
TRBV5-1	11	ASSTDRQETQY